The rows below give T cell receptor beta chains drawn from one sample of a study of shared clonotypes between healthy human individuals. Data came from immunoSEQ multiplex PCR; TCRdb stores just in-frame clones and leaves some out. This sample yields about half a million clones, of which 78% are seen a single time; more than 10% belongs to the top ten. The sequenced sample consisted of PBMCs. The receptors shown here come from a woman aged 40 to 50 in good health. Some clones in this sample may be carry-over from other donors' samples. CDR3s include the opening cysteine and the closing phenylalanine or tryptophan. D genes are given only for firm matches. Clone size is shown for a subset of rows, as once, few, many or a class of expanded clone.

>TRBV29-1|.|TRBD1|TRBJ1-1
TGCAGCGGCGGGGACAGGACAAACACTGAAGCTTTCTTT
CSGGDRTNTEAFF
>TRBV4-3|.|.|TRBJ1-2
TGCGCCAGCAGCCCTTCCCCAGGCCTCGATGGTGGCTACACCTTC
CASSPSPGLDGGYTF
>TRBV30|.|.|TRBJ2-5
TGTGCCTGGAGCGGGGGCAGGGAAGAGACCCGGTACTTC
CAWSGGREETRYF
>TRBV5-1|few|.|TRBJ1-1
TGCGCCAGCAGCTTGAGGACACTCACTGAAGCTTTCTTT
CASSLRTLTEAFF
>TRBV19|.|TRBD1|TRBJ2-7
TGTGCCAGTATGGGATTGACAGGGTTGGAGCAGTACTTC
CASMGLTGLEQYF
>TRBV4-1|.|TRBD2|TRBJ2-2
TGCGCCAGCACCGGGACTAGCGGGGCCCGGGGCGGGGAGCTGTTTTTT
CASTGTSGARGGELFF
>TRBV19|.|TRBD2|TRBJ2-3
TGTGCCAGTAGTGTAACCGGGACTAGCGGGGGCACAGATACGCAGTATTTT
CASSVTGTSGGTDTQYF
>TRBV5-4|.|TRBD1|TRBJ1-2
TGTGCCAGCAGCTTTGGGGGACAGGGAGTTGGCTACACCTTC
CASSFGGQGVGYTF
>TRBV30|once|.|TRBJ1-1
TGTGCCTGGAGCGGACAGCTGACTGAAGCTTTCTTT
CAWSGQLTEAFF
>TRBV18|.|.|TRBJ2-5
TGTGCCAGCTCACCGCCGGGCCGGGGGACCCAGTACTTC
CASSPPGRGTQYF
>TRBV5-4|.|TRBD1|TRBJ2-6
TGTGCCAGCAGCTTGACCGGGACAGGGTGGGCTTTC
CASSLTGTGWAF
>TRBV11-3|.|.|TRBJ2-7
TGTGCCAGCAGCTTGGGACAAAACTACGAGCAGTACTTC
CASSLGQNYEQYF
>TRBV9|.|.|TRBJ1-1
TGTGCCAGCAGCGTAGCAGGCGGTTCGACTGAAGCTTTCTTT
CASSVAGGSTEAFF
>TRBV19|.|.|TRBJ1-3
TGTGCCAGTAGTATAGCGATATCCTCTGGAAACACCATATATTTT
CASSIAISSGNTIYF
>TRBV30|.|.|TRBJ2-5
TGTGCTTTGGAGTGGGGGGGCACGTACCAAGAGACCCAGTACTTC
CALEWGGTYQETQYF
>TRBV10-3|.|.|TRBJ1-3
TGTGCCATCAGTGAGTCGATCCTGAGCTCTGGAAACACCATATATTTT
CAISESILSSGNTIYF
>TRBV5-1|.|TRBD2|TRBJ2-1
TGCGCCAGCAGCTTCGGGGGGACTAGCGGGAGTATCGATGAGCAGTTCTTC
CASSFGGTSGSIDEQFF
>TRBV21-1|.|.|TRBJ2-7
TGTGCCAGCAGCGCCTCACCGAGGGATCCCTACGAGCAGTACTTC
CASSASPRDPYEQYF
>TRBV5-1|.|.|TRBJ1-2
TGCGCCAGCAGCTTGGACGCAGGGGAGGAGGGTGGCTACACCTTC
CASSLDAGEEGGYTF
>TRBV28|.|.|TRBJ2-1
TGTGCCAGCAGTTGGGCAGGGGCAGGGCGGGAGACCTACAATGAGCAGTTCTTC
CASSWAGAGRETYNEQFF
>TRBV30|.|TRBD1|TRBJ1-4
TGTGCCTGGAGTTCCCCCGGGACAGGGGTGGAAAAACTGTTTTTT
CAWSSPGTGVEKLFF
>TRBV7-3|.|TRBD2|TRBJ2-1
TGTGCCAGCAGCTTAGAACCGGGACTAGCGGGAGTGGAGCAGTTCTTC
CASSLEPGLAGVEQFF
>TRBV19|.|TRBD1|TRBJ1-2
TGTGCCAGTAGTATAGATGGACAGGGGCGATATGGCTACACCTTC
CASSIDGQGRYGYTF
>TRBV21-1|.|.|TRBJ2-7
TGTGCCAGCAGCAAGGGACTAGCGGGAGCGGGCGAGCAGTACTTC
CASSKGLAGAGEQYF
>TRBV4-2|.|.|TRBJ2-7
TGTGCCAGCAGCCAAGGGGGTTACGAGCAGTACTTC
CASSQGGYEQYF
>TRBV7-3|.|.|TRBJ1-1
TGTGCCAGCAGCTCCCGACCGGACAGGAACACTGAAGCTTTCTTT
CASSSRPDRNTEAFF
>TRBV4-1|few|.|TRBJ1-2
TGCGCCAGCAGCCAAGAAGGGGCGTGGGCCCACACTAATGGCTACACCTTC
CASSQEGAWAHTNGYTF
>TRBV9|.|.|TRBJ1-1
TGTGCCAGCAGCGTCGAAGGTTACACTGAAGCTTTCTTT
CASSVEGYTEAFF
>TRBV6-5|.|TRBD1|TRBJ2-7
TGTGCCAGCAGTGGGGACAGGGGAGTATTCGAGCAGTACTTC
CASSGDRGVFEQYF
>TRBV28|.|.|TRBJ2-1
TGTGCCAGCGGACTATCAGGGGCCGGGGATGAGCAGTTCTTC
CASGLSGAGDEQFF
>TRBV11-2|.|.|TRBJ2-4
TGTGCCAGCAGCTTAGATGGTAGGGTAAACATTCAGTACTTC
CASSLDGRVNIQYF
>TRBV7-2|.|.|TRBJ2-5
TGTGCCAGCAGCTTAAGGGTCATCGAGACCCAGTACTTC
CASSLRVIETQYF
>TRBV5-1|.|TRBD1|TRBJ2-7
TGCGCCAGCAGCTTAGGGGGCGGGTACGAGCAGTACTTC
CASSLGGGYEQYF
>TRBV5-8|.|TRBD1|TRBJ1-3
TGTGCCAGCAGCATCGACAGGGGTTATGGAAACACCATATATTTT
CASSIDRGYGNTIYF
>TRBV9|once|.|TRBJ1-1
TGTGCCAGCAGCGTAGGGGCGGGTTCTCAAGAAGCTTTCTTT
CASSVGAGSQEAFF
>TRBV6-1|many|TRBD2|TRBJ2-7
TGTGCCAGCAGTGAAAGGCTAGCGGGCCCCTACGAGCAGTACTTC
CASSERLAGPYEQYF
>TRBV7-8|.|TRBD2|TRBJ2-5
TGTGCCAGCAGCCGAAGCCCAGCGGGGTGGGAGACCCAGTACTTC
CASSRSPAGWETQYF
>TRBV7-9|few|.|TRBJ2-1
TGTGCCAGCAGCCTCGGGGTGGGGAGCTACAATGAGCAGTTCTTC
CASSLGVGSYNEQFF
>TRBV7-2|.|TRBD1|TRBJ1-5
TGTGCCAGCAGTCAAGACAGGGCGAGCAATCAGCCCCAGCATTTT
CASSQDRASNQPQHF
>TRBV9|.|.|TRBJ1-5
TGTGCCAGCAGCGTAGACCAGGGCGGCAATCAGCCCCAGCATTTT
CASSVDQGGNQPQHF
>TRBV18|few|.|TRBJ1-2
TGTGCCAGCTCACCACCGGAAAGGGGACACCTCTATGGCTACACCTTC
CASSPPERGHLYGYTF
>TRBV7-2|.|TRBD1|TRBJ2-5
TGTGCCAGCAGCCTAGGACAGGTTGGAGAGACCCAGTACTTC
CASSLGQVGETQYF
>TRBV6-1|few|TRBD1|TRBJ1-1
TGTGCCAGCAGTACAGGGGAGACTGAAGCTTTCTTT
CASSTGETEAFF
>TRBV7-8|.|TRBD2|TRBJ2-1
TGTGCCAGCAGCCTCGGGGGAGGGCTGGGCAATGAGCAGTTCTTC
CASSLGGGLGNEQFF
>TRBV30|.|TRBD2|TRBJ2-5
TGTGCCTGGAGTGTACTCGGGGTTGGGGGAGGGCAGTACTTC
CAWSVLGVGGGQYF
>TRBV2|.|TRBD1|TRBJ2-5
TGTGCCAGGGGACAGACAGAAGAGACCCGGTACTTC
CARGQTEETRYF
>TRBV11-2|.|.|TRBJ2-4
TGTGCCAGCAGCTTAGATAGGGAGGTCAAAAACATTCAGTACTTC
CASSLDREVKNIQYF
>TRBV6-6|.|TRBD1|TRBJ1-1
TGTGCCAGCAGTTACTCAGGGGGCGCGAAAAACACTGAAGCTTTCTTT
CASSYSGGAKNTEAFF
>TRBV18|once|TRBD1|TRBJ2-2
TGTGCCAGCTCACCCGACAGGGGGCGTTTCACCGGGGAGCTGTTTTTT
CASSPDRGRFTGELFF
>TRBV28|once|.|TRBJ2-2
TGTGCCAGCCGATCCCCTTGGGGTACTCCGAACACCGGGGAGCTGTTTTTT
CASRSPWGTPNTGELFF
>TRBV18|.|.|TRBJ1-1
TGTGCCAGCCTCGAAGAGGGAGGGGGTGAAGCTTTCTTT
CASLEEGGGEAFF
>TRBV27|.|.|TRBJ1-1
TGTGCCACCTCCAACGACAGGCTGAACACTGAAGCTTTCTTT
CATSNDRLNTEAFF
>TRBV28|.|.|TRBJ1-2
TGTGCCAGCAGTTTGGGACCGATGGGTGGCTACACCTTC
CASSLGPMGGYTF
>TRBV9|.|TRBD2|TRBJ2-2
TGTGCCAGCAGCGGTGCTAGCGGGGGAACCGGGGAGCTGTTTTTT
CASSGASGGTGELFF
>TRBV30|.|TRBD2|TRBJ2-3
TGTGCCGGAAGACTAGCGGGTAGTACTCGCACAGATACGCAGTATTTT
CAGRLAGSTRTDTQYF